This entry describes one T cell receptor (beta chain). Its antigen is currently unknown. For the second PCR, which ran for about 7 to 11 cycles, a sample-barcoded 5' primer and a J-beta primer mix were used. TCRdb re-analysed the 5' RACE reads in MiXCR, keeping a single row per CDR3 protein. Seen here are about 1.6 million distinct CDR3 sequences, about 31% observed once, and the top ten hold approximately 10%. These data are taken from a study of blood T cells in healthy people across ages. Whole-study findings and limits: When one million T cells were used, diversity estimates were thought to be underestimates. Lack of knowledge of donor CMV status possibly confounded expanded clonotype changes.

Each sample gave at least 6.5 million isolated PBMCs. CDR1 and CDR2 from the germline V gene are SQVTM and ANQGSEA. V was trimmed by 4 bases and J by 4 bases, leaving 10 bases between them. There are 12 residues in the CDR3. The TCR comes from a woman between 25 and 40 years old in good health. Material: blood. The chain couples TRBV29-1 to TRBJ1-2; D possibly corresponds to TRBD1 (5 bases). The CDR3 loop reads CSVGDASYGYTF. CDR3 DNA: TGCAGCGTTGGGGACGCTAGCTATGGCTACACCTTC.